A selection of T cell receptor beta chains follows, all from one sample in a study of cytotoxic CD8 clonotypes in ibrutinib-treated CLL. Method: immunoSEQ multiplex PCR; TCRdb's copy keeps in-frame clones and lacks some. Seen here are around 160,000 clones, about 88% observed once, and the top ten hold 3% to 3.5%. The sample was PBMCs, taken at disease progression, from a patient treated with ibrutinib. The receptors were gathered from a human donor with chronic lymphocytic leukemia. CDR3s include the opening cysteine and the closing phenylalanine or tryptophan. Fields, in order: clone size, D gene, J gene, CDR3 length, V gene, CDR3 protein, CDR3 DNA. The D gene is left open where the match is weak. Clone size is not always given. Where it is, it says once, few, many or a class for expanded clones.

clone_size: -; d_call: TRBD2; j_call: TRBJ2-1; cdr3_length: 16; v_call: TRBV5-1; cdr3_aa: CASSLVTSGTYNEQFF; cdr3_nt: TGCGCCAGCAGCTTAGTAACTAGCGGAACCTACAATGAGCAGTTCTTC
clone_size: -; d_call: -; j_call: TRBJ2-5; cdr3_length: 15; v_call: TRBV14; cdr3_aa: CASSKTGSYQETQYF; cdr3_nt: TGTGCCAGCAGCAAGACCGGGAGCTACCAAGAGACCCAGTACTTC
clone_size: -; d_call: TRBD2; j_call: TRBJ2-3; cdr3_length: 15; v_call: TRBV5-1; cdr3_aa: CASSSWREVTDTQYF; cdr3_nt: TGCGCCAGCAGCTCGTGGCGGGAGGTCACAGATACGCAGTATTTT
clone_size: -; d_call: TRBD2; j_call: TRBJ2-1; cdr3_length: 17; v_call: TRBV4-2; cdr3_aa: CASSQDRSGTRTNEQFF; cdr3_nt: TGTGCCAGCAGCCAAGATAGGAGCGGGACCCGCACGAATGAGCAGTTCTTC
clone_size: -; d_call: -; j_call: TRBJ1-2; cdr3_length: 14; v_call: TRBV19; cdr3_aa: CASSIGGASYGYTF; cdr3_nt: TGTGCCAGTAGTATCGGAGGAGCAAGCTATGGCTACACCTTC
clone_size: -; d_call: -; j_call: TRBJ2-7; cdr3_length: 15; v_call: TRBV5-1; cdr3_aa: CASSLITRAEYEQYF; cdr3_nt: TGCGCCAGCAGCTTGATTACTAGGGCAGAATACGAGCAGTACTTC
clone_size: -; d_call: -; j_call: TRBJ1-1; cdr3_length: 13; v_call: TRBV6-1; cdr3_aa: CASLGWRATEAFF; cdr3_nt: TGTGCCAGCCTTGGGTGGAGGGCCACTGAAGCTTTCTTT
clone_size: -; d_call: -; j_call: TRBJ1-2; cdr3_length: 15; v_call: TRBV27; cdr3_aa: CASSFKPGGPGGYTF; cdr3_nt: TGTGCCAGCAGTTTCAAACCGGGGGGGCCAGGTGGCTACACCTTC
clone_size: -; d_call: TRBD2; j_call: TRBJ2-5; cdr3_length: 21; v_call: TRBV2; cdr3_aa: CASSHTAYGPESREGSETQYF; cdr3_nt: TGTGCCAGCAGCCATACGGCATACGGGCCTGAATCGCGGGAGGGCAGTGAGACCCAGTACTTC
clone_size: -; d_call: TRBD2; j_call: TRBJ2-2; cdr3_length: 15; v_call: TRBV19; cdr3_aa: CASSMALASTGELFF; cdr3_nt: TGTGCCAGTAGTATGGCACTAGCGTCGACCGGGGAGCTGTTTTTT
clone_size: -; d_call: -; j_call: TRBJ1-1; cdr3_length: 15; v_call: TRBV11-2; cdr3_aa: CASSSGGVGQTEAFF; cdr3_nt: TGTGCCAGCAGCTCCGGGGGGGTAGGGCAAACTGAAGCTTTCTTT
clone_size: -; d_call: -; j_call: TRBJ2-1; cdr3_length: 15; v_call: TRBV7-3; cdr3_aa: CASSLWRDGYNEQFF; cdr3_nt: TGTGCCAGCAGCTTATGGCGGGATGGTTACAATGAGCAGTTCTTC
clone_size: once; d_call: TRBD2; j_call: TRBJ2-7; cdr3_length: 16; v_call: TRBV7-2; cdr3_aa: CASSPDGGTSGRAQYF; cdr3_nt: TGTGCCAGCAGTCCAGACGGCGGGACTAGCGGGAGGGCGCAGTACTTC
clone_size: -; d_call: TRBD2; j_call: TRBJ2-7; cdr3_length: 14; v_call: TRBV19; cdr3_aa: CASSIVAGADEQYF; cdr3_nt: TGTGCCAGTAGTATAGTAGCGGGAGCCGACGAGCAGTACTTC
clone_size: -; d_call: -; j_call: TRBJ1-2; cdr3_length: 19; v_call: TRBV12-5; cdr3_aa: CASGFHPSSRLTLGYGYTF; cdr3_nt: TGTGCTAGTGGTTTTCACCCATCCTCGCGCCTAACGCTTGGCTATGGCTACACCTTC
clone_size: once; d_call: -; j_call: TRBJ2-7; cdr3_length: 14; v_call: TRBV2; cdr3_aa: CASSLYRSSYEQYF; cdr3_nt: TGTGCCAGCAGTTTATACAGGAGCTCCTACGAGCAGTACTTC
clone_size: -; d_call: -; j_call: TRBJ2-3; cdr3_length: 18; v_call: TRBV7-6; cdr3_aa: CASSLGAWAGTGTDTQYF; cdr3_nt: TGTGCCAGCAGCTTAGGGGCATGGGCGGGGACGGGCACAGATACGCAGTATTTT
clone_size: -; d_call: -; j_call: TRBJ1-2; cdr3_length: 16; v_call: TRBV19; cdr3_aa: CASSMVPAVPWEGYTF; cdr3_nt: TGTGCCAGTAGTATGGTGCCAGCAGTACCGTGGGAGGGCTACACCTTC
clone_size: -; d_call: -; j_call: TRBJ2-1; cdr3_length: 15; v_call: TRBV14; cdr3_aa: CASSPRPAGYNEQFF; cdr3_nt: TGTGCCAGCAGCCCCCGCCCTGCAGGGTACAATGAGCAGTTCTTC
clone_size: -; d_call: -; j_call: TRBJ2-3; cdr3_length: 15; v_call: TRBV2; cdr3_aa: CATKKRDLATDTQYF; cdr3_nt: TGTGCCACCAAGAAAAGAGACTTAGCCACAGATACGCAGTATTTT
clone_size: few; d_call: -; j_call: TRBJ1-1; cdr3_length: 14; v_call: TRBV19; cdr3_aa: CASRLDRRNTEAFF; cdr3_nt: TGTGCCAGTAGGCTCGACAGGAGGAACACTGAAGCTTTCTTT
clone_size: -; d_call: -; j_call: TRBJ2-1; cdr3_length: 13; v_call: TRBV4-2; cdr3_aa: CASSQDRPEEQFF; cdr3_nt: TGTGCCAGCAGCCAAGACAGACCTGAGGAGCAGTTCTTC
clone_size: -; d_call: -; j_call: TRBJ2-1; cdr3_length: 15; v_call: TRBV6-5; cdr3_aa: CASSFFGQYYNEQFF; cdr3_nt: TGTGCCAGCAGTTTTTTCGGACAATATTACAATGAGCAGTTCTTC
clone_size: few; d_call: TRBD1; j_call: TRBJ2-7; cdr3_length: 14; v_call: TRBV29-1; cdr3_aa: CSATSGTGGYEQYF; cdr3_nt: TGCAGCGCCACCTCCGGGACAGGAGGATACGAGCAGTACTTC
clone_size: -; d_call: -; j_call: TRBJ1-5; cdr3_length: 15; v_call: TRBV27; cdr3_aa: CASSSPGQGHQPQHF; cdr3_nt: TGTGCCAGCAGTTCTCCGGGACAAGGTCATCAGCCCCAGCATTTT